This record concerns one TCR beta chain sequence. Antigen specificity is unknown. The germline V gene has CDR1 SGHRS and CDR2 YFSETQ. Trimming took 4 bases from V and 7 from J; bases not matched to a gene: 9. This CDR3 spans 17 amino acids. These data are taken from a study of T cell responses to AZD1222 COVID-19 vaccine. Libraries were prepared by immunoSEQ multiplex PCR; TCRdb keeps only in-frame clonotypes and omits some of them. The sample carries just over 70,000 clones, 75% to 90% recorded once. Study-level points and caveats: The number of AZD1222 recipients seropositive at baseline was only six. CD4 TCRs covered the whole spike, strongest at regions 160-218 and 743-854.

The genes are TRBV5-1 and TRBJ2-2; 14 nucleotides match TRBD2. This clonotype was sampled from an adult in good health. The sample was peripheral blood, taken on day 0 of AZD1222 vaccination. The CDR3, as DNA: TGCGCCAGCAGCCCCGGACTAGCGGGGGGCCAGGGCGGGGAGCTGTTTTTT. It is translated as CASSPGLAGGQGGELFF.